The rows below give T cell receptor beta chains drawn from one sample of a study of blood T cell repertoires in COVID-19. Produced via immunoSEQ multiplex PCR; TCRdb's table is partial and in-frame only. The sample shows approximately 220,000 clones, approximately 90% of them seen only once. Sequenced input: PBMCs or T cells enriched from blood (not recorded which). The source of these receptors is a woman aged 25 to 39 with acute COVID-19. CDR3s include the opening cysteine and the closing phenylalanine or tryptophan. D genes are given only for firm matches. Clone sizes are given selectively: once, few, many, or a class where the clone is expanded.

CDR3 DNA: TGCGCCAGCAGTGAGTCGCCCGTCATAGAGGGGGCCTACGAGCAGTACTTC
CDR3 protein: CASSESPVIEGAYEQYF
V gene: TRBV10-2
J gene: TRBJ2-7
clone size: .
D gene: .

CDR3 DNA: TGTGCCAGCAGTTACCTTACTAGCGGGGGAAACACCGGGGAGCTGTTTTTT
CDR3 protein: CASSYLTSGGNTGELFF
V gene: TRBV27
J gene: TRBJ2-2
clone size: once
D gene: TRBD2

CDR3 DNA: TGTGCCAGCAGCCAAGATGCAGGGGGCTATGAGACCCAGTACTTC
CDR3 protein: CASSQDAGGYETQYF
V gene: TRBV3-1/TRBV3-2
J gene: TRBJ2-5
clone size: .
D gene: TRBD1

CDR3 DNA: TGTGCCTGGAGCCTAGGGGCGAGGCAGCCCCAGCATTTT
CDR3 protein: CAWSLGARQPQHF
V gene: TRBV30
J gene: TRBJ1-5
clone size: .
D gene: .

CDR3 DNA: TGTGCCAGCAGCTTAAACGCGTTTTTTAACTATGGCTACACCTTC
CDR3 protein: CASSLNAFFNYGYTF
V gene: TRBV5-4
J gene: TRBJ1-2
clone size: .
D gene: .

CDR3 DNA: TGTGCCAGCAGTTACTTGGACACCTCTGGAGGCTACACCTTC
CDR3 protein: CASSYLDTSGGYTF
V gene: TRBV6-5
J gene: TRBJ1-2
clone size: once
D gene: .

CDR3 DNA: TGCAGTGCTAGTGCAGGGGTGTTTCCGACCCCCTCGTACAATGAGCAGTTCTTC
CDR3 protein: CSASAGVFPTPSYNEQFF
V gene: TRBV20-1
J gene: TRBJ2-1
clone size: .
D gene: .

CDR3 DNA: TGTGCCAGCAGCTTAACTCCTGCGGGGAATGAGCAGTTCTTC
CDR3 protein: CASSLTPAGNEQFF
V gene: TRBV7-6
J gene: TRBJ2-1
clone size: .
D gene: .

CDR3 DNA: TGCGCCAGCAGCCAACTCAGGGTAGGCCACGAGCAGTACTTC
CDR3 protein: CASSQLRVGHEQYF
V gene: TRBV4-1
J gene: TRBJ2-7
clone size: .
D gene: .

CDR3 DNA: TGTGCCAGCAGTGAAGCGGCTGGTAACACCGGGGAGCTGTTTTTT
CDR3 protein: CASSEAAGNTGELFF
V gene: TRBV6-1
J gene: TRBJ2-2
clone size: .
D gene: .

CDR3 DNA: TGCGCCAGCAGCCGACAGAACACTGAAGCTTTCTTT
CDR3 protein: CASSRQNTEAFF
V gene: TRBV4-1
J gene: TRBJ1-1
clone size: .
D gene: .

CDR3 DNA: TGTGCCAGCAGTTTAGGCGAGGGGGCGTCCATGGCTTTCTTT
CDR3 protein: CASSLGEGASMAFF
V gene: TRBV27
J gene: TRBJ1-1
clone size: .
D gene: TRBD1

CDR3 DNA: TGTGCCAGCAGCTTCCGCGGGACAGGTAGACTAAACATTCAGTACTTC
CDR3 protein: CASSFRGTGRLNIQYF
V gene: TRBV5-6
J gene: TRBJ2-4
clone size: .
D gene: TRBD1

CDR3 DNA: TGTGCCAGCAGTTTAGGAGGGTCTGGAAACACCATATATTTT
CDR3 protein: CASSLGGSGNTIYF
V gene: TRBV28
J gene: TRBJ1-3
clone size: .
D gene: .

CDR3 DNA: TGTGCCATCAGTGAGTCGGAGAGCGGGGCTGAAGCTTTCTTT
CDR3 protein: CAISESESGAEAFF
V gene: TRBV10-3
J gene: TRBJ1-1
clone size: few
D gene: .

CDR3 DNA: TGTGCCAGTGCCCCGACTAGCGGGGGGGAAACAGATACGCAGTATTTT
CDR3 protein: CASAPTSGGETDTQYF
V gene: TRBV19
J gene: TRBJ2-3
clone size: .
D gene: TRBD2

CDR3 DNA: TGTGCCAGCAGTGCCGGGACAGGATCCCCCGGGGCCAACGTCCTGACTTTC
CDR3 protein: CASSAGTGSPGANVLTF
V gene: TRBV6-1
J gene: TRBJ2-6
clone size: .
D gene: TRBD1

CDR3 DNA: TGTGCCAGCAGTGAACAGGGGCGGAGCACAGATACGCAGTATTTT
CDR3 protein: CASSEQGRSTDTQYF
V gene: TRBV6-1
J gene: TRBJ2-3
clone size: .
D gene: .

CDR3 DNA: TGCGCCAGCAGCCAAGTCGCCCCGGGGGGGGGCTACACCTTC
CDR3 protein: CASSQVAPGGGYTF
V gene: TRBV4-1
J gene: TRBJ1-2
clone size: .
D gene: .

CDR3 DNA: TGTGCAAGTCGCCCCCCGACCTCGGGACTAGCGGGGGGGTCCTACGAGCAGTACTTC
CDR3 protein: CASRPPTSGLAGGSYEQYF
V gene: TRBV12-2
J gene: TRBJ2-7
clone size: .
D gene: .

CDR3 DNA: TGCGCCAGCACCGGGACAGAAGATTCACCCCTCCACTTT
CDR3 protein: CASTGTEDSPLHF
V gene: TRBV5-1
J gene: TRBJ1-6
clone size: .
D gene: TRBD1

CDR3 DNA: TGCGCCAGCAGCCAAGACGGGGGTCCTAATCAGCCCCAGCATTTT
CDR3 protein: CASSQDGGPNQPQHF
V gene: TRBV4-1
J gene: TRBJ1-5
clone size: few
D gene: .

CDR3 DNA: TGCGCCAGCAGCCCGCGGGACCCCGGTCAAAACGAGCAGTACTTC
CDR3 protein: CASSPRDPGQNEQYF
V gene: TRBV5-1
J gene: TRBJ2-7
clone size: .
D gene: .

CDR3 DNA: TGTGCCAGCAGCTCTCGACAGGGCCCCTCCTACGAGCAGTACTTC
CDR3 protein: CASSSRQGPSYEQYF
V gene: TRBV7-9
J gene: TRBJ2-7
clone size: .
D gene: TRBD1

CDR3 DNA: TGTGCCAGCAGCCAGACCGGGACAGCGAACACCGGGGAGCTGTTTTTT
CDR3 protein: CASSQTGTANTGELFF
V gene: TRBV4-2
J gene: TRBJ2-2
clone size: .
D gene: TRBD1

CDR3 DNA: TGTGCCAGCAGCTTCCGGGGGGCGAACACCGGGGAGCTGTTTTTT
CDR3 protein: CASSFRGANTGELFF
V gene: TRBV5-4
J gene: TRBJ2-2
clone size: .
D gene: TRBD2

CDR3 DNA: TGTGCCTGGAGTAAGGCAGGGGGCAATCAGCCCCAGCATTTT
CDR3 protein: CAWSKAGGNQPQHF
V gene: TRBV30
J gene: TRBJ1-5
clone size: few
D gene: .

CDR3 DNA: TGTGCCAGCAGCCAAGGGTGGGACAGGACTAATGAAAAACTGTTTTTT
CDR3 protein: CASSQGWDRTNEKLFF
V gene: TRBV3-1/TRBV3-2
J gene: TRBJ1-4
clone size: .
D gene: TRBD1

CDR3 DNA: TGCGCCAGCAGCCAAGGCCCAGATATAAACTATGGCTACACCTTC
CDR3 protein: CASSQGPDINYGYTF
V gene: TRBV4-1
J gene: TRBJ1-2
clone size: .
D gene: .

CDR3 DNA: TGTGCCAGCAGTTTAGATCTGAGCGGCACAGATACGCAGTATTTT
CDR3 protein: CASSLDLSGTDTQYF
V gene: TRBV27
J gene: TRBJ2-3
clone size: once
D gene: .

CDR3 DNA: TGTGCCAGCAGCGTCGTGCGGGGTGGTGAGACCCAGTACTTC
CDR3 protein: CASSVVRGGETQYF
V gene: TRBV7-2
J gene: TRBJ2-5
clone size: once
D gene: .

CDR3 DNA: TGCGCCAGCAGCTTGGACGGATCTAGCACTGAAGCTTTCTTT
CDR3 protein: CASSLDGSSTEAFF
V gene: TRBV5-1
J gene: TRBJ1-1
clone size: .
D gene: .

CDR3 DNA: TGTGCCAGCAGTGACACGACAGTGGTCGGCAATGAGCAGTTCTTC
CDR3 protein: CASSDTTVVGNEQFF
V gene: TRBV6-1
J gene: TRBJ2-1
clone size: .
D gene: .

CDR3 DNA: TGTGCCAGCTCACCACCGTCCACAGGGAATCAAGAGACCCAGTACTTC
CDR3 protein: CASSPPSTGNQETQYF
V gene: TRBV18
J gene: TRBJ2-5
clone size: .
D gene: .

CDR3 DNA: TGTGCCAGCAGGGAGGGCACTGAAGCTTTCTTT
CDR3 protein: CASREGTEAFF
V gene: TRBV27
J gene: TRBJ1-1
clone size: .
D gene: .

CDR3 DNA: TGTGCCAGCTCACCGGGCTTGGGCAATCAGCCCCAGCATTTT
CDR3 protein: CASSPGLGNQPQHF
V gene: TRBV18
J gene: TRBJ1-5
clone size: .
D gene: .

CDR3 DNA: TGTGCCAGCAGCTTAGCTGAATCGGGGAGATCTACCTATGGCTACACCTTC
CDR3 protein: CASSLAESGRSTYGYTF
V gene: TRBV7-8
J gene: TRBJ1-2
clone size: .
D gene: .

CDR3 DNA: TGTGCCAGCGTCCCCGCCGGGGGAAACACCATATATTTT
CDR3 protein: CASVPAGGNTIYF
V gene: TRBV6-5
J gene: TRBJ1-3
clone size: .
D gene: .

CDR3 DNA: TGTGCCAGCAGTTACTCTAAGACAGATAACTATGGCTACACCTTC
CDR3 protein: CASSYSKTDNYGYTF
V gene: TRBV6-5
J gene: TRBJ1-2
clone size: .
D gene: .

CDR3 DNA: TGCAGTGCTAGTCCTCAGACTCCCAATGAGCAGTTCTTC
CDR3 protein: CSASPQTPNEQFF
V gene: TRBV20-1
J gene: TRBJ2-1
clone size: .
D gene: .

CDR3 DNA: TGCGCCAGCAGCCAAGACGGACTAACGGGGGGGCCAACAGATACGCAGTATTTT
CDR3 protein: CASSQDGLTGGPTDTQYF
V gene: TRBV4-3
J gene: TRBJ2-3
clone size: .
D gene: TRBD2

CDR3 DNA: TGCGCCAGCAGCGCGGACAGTACGAACACCGGGGAGCTGTTTTTT
CDR3 protein: CASSADSTNTGELFF
V gene: TRBV5-1
J gene: TRBJ2-2
clone size: .
D gene: .

CDR3 DNA: TGCAGTGCTAGTTTGGAGGGAGGGTACGAGCAGTACTTC
CDR3 protein: CSASLEGGYEQYF
V gene: TRBV20-1
J gene: TRBJ2-7
clone size: .
D gene: TRBD2

CDR3 DNA: TGTGCCAGCAGTGAAAGGCAGGGTAGCAATCAGCCCCAGCATTTT
CDR3 protein: CASSERQGSNQPQHF
V gene: TRBV6-1
J gene: TRBJ1-5
clone size: once
D gene: .